This T cell receptor beta chain was documented in a study of T cells in Graves' hyperthyroidism and ophthalmopathy. In the study overall: Once the initial diagnosis was made, peripheral blood was obtained before any treatment.

This clonotype was detected ten times or more. The germline V gene has CDR1 DFQATT and CDR2 SNEGSKA (reference sequence). Trimming removed 5 bases from V and 2 bases from J; junction bases left unmatched: 5. The CDR3 length is 14 residues. RNA transcripts gave rise to amplified TCR beta CDR3 regions. The TCR CDR3 first-round RT-PCR relied on the HTBI primer set. MiXCR was run by TCRdb on the multiplex PCR reads, yielding one entry per CDR3 protein. The repertoire holds around 300,000 distinct CDR3 sequences, with roughly 15% as singletons. The source is a woman aged 45-65 years with Graves' hyperthyroidism that later progressed to Graves' ophthalmopathy. Sequencing was performed on blood. The V gene is TRBV20-1, the J gene TRBJ2-5; TRBD1 agrees at 10 bases. The CDR3 region has the DNA TGCAGTGCTGGACAGGGGGGAGCGCAAGAGACCCAGTACTTC. It specifies CSAGQGGAQETQYF.